This T cell receptor beta chain was captured in a study of blood T cell repertoires in COVID-19. Source study methods: Nucleated cell counts were estimated from reference gene primer amplification. The method was immunoSEQ multiplex PCR; TCRdb's version includes in-frame clones alone and lacks a portion of them. V and J calls and clone size are copied from that table; D and trimming were computed from the DNA. The table records about 260,000 clones, about four fifths of them present only once. This clone was detected once. The CDR3 runs 18 residues. This chain connects TRBV1 to TRBJ2-6; no DNA check was done on the table's D call, TRBD2. TRBV1 is given as a pseudogene. The origin of this receptor is a woman between 50 and 59 years old who had recovered from COVID-19. Sequenced material: peripheral blood. CDR3 protein: CTNSDGCLCTKSANVLTF. Written as DNA, the CDR3 is TGCACCAACAGCGACGGGTGTTTGTGCACAAAGTCGGCCAACGTCCTGACTTTC.